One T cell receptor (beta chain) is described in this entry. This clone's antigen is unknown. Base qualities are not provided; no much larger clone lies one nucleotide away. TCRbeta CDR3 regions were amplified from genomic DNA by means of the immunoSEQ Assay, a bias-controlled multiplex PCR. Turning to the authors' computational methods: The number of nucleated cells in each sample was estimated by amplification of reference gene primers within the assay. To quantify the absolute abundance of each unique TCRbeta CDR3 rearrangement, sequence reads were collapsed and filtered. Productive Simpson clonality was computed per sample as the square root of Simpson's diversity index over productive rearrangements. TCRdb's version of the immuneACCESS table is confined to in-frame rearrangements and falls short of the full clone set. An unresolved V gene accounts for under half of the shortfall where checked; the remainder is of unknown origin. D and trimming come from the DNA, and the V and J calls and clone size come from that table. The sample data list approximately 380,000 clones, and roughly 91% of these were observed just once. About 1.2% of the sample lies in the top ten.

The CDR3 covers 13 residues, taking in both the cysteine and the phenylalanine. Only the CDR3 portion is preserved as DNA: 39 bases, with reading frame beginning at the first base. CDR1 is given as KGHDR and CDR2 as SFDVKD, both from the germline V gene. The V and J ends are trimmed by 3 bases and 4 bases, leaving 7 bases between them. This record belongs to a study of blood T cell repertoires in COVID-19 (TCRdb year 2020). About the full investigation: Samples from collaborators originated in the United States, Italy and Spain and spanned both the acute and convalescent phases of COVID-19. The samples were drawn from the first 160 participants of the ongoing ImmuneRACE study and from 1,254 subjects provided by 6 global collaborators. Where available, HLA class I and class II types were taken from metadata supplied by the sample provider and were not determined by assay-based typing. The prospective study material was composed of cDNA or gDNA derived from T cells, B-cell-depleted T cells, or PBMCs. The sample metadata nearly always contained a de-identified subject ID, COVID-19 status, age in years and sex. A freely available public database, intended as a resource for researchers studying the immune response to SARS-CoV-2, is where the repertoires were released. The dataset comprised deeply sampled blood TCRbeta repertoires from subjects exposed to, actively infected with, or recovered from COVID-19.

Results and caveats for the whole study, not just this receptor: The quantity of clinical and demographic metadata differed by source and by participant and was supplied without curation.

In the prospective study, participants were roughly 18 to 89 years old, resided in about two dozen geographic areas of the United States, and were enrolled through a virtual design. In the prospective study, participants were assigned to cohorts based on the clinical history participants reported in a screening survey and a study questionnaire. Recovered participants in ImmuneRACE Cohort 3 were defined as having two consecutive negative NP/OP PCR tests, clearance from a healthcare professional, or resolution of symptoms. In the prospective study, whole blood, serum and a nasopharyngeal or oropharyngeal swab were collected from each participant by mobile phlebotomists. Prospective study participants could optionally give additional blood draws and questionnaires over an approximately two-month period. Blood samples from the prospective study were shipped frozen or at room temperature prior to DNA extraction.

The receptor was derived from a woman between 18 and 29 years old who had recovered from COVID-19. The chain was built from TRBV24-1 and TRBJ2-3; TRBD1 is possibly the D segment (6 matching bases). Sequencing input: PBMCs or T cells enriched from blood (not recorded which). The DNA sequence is TGTGCCACCAGTGATGCAGGGGCAGATACGCAGTATTTT. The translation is CATSDAGADTQYF.